This TCR beta chain came from a study of cytotoxic CD8 clonotypes in ibrutinib-treated CLL. Study-wide points: Clonotypes that were public were uncommon, and they contracted or stayed stable on treatment.

The method was immunoSEQ multiplex PCR; TCRdb's version includes in-frame clones alone and lacks a portion of them. Of about 300,000 clones in the sample, around 76% were seen once. This clone was observed once. Antigen unknown. V was shortened by 1 base and J by 7 bases, with 13 bases between the two germline ends. The germline CDR1 and CDR2 sequences are SQVTM and ANQGSEA. The CDR3 spans 13 residues. The chain recombines TRBV29-1 with TRBJ2-5; D is undetermined. The TCR originated in a human donor with chronic lymphocytic leukemia. This specimen consisted of PBMCs, obtained at disease progression, from a patient treated with ibrutinib. The CDR3 DNA reads TGCAGCGTTGAAGGGGCCCCCGCGTGGACCCAGTACTTC. This codes for CSVEGAPAWTQYF.